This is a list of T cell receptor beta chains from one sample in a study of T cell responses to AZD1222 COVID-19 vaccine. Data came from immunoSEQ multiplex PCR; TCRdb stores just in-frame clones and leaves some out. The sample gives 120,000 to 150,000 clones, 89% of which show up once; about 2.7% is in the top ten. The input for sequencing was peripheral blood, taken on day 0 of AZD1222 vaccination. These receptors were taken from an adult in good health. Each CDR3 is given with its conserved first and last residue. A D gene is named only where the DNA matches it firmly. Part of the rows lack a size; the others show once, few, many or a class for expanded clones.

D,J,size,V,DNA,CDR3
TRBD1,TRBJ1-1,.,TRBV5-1,TGCGCCAGCGCAAGGACAGGGAACGGTCGGGTGAACACTGAAGCTTTCTTT,CASARTGNGRVNTEAFF
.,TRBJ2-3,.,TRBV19,TGTGCCAGTAGTATAGATCCCGGGCCCACAGATACGCAGTATTTT,CASSIDPGPTDTQYF
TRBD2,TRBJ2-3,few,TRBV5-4,TGTGCCAGCAGCAGCTGGACTAGCGGGAATACGCAGTATTTT,CASSSWTSGNTQYF
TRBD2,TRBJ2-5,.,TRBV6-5,TGTGCCAGCAGTCCTGGGACTAGCGGCTTTCGGACCCAGTACTTC,CASSPGTSGFRTQYF
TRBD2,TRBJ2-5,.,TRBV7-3,TGTGCCAGCAGCTTATCGGGGACTAGTGAGACCCAGTACTTC,CASSLSGTSETQYF
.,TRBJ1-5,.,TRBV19,TGTGCCAGTATTTTTCAGGAGCTAGATAGCCGGGGAAATCAGCCCCAGCATTTT,CASIFQELDSRGNQPQHF
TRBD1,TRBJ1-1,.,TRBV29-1,TGCAGCGTGCCCGGGACAGGGCTCGGACGCACTGAAGCTTTCTTT,CSVPGTGLGRTEAFF
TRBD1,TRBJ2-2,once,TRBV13,TGTGCCAGCAGGGCTCCGGGACAGGGCGTTCCCGGGGAGCTGTTTTTT,CASRAPGQGVPGELFF
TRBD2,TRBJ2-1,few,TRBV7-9,TGTGCCAGCAGCTACCCAGCGGGGGAGCAGTTCTTC,CASSYPAGEQFF
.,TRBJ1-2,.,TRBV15,TGTGCCACCAGCAGAGGGGCAGGGTTGTACTATGGCTACACCTTC,CATSRGAGLYYGYTF